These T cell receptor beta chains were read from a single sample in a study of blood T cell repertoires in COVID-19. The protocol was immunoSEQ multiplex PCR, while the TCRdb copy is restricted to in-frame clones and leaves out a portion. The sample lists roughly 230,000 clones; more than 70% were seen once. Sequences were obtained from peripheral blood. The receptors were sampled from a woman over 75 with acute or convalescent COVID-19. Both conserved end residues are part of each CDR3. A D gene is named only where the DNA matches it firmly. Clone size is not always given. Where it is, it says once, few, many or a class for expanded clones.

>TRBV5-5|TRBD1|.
CASSPGTANTEAFF
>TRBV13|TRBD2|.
CASSPSGTSGEETQYF
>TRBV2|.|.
CASRTISGNTEAFF
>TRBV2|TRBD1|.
CASSEGQGWNGYTF
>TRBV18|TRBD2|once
CASSPPAGGPGTQYF
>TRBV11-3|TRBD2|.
CASSPRALAAQETQYF
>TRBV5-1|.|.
CASSLDGDDYGYTF
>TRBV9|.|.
CASSLRTGEDTGELFF
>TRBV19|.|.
CASSIGQSLMKKLFF
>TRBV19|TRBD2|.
CASSIPSGANTGELFF
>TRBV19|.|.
CASSTHSEAKNIQYF
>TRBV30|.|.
CAWTLQEGLDLLYPYEQYF
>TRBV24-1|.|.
CATSDAGTYNTGELFF
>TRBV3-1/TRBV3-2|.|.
CASEGGRGTEAFF
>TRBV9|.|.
CASSVTGTFYTF
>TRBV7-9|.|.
CASSQATNEKLFF
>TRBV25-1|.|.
CASSDLGYTF
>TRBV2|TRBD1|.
CASSEALEGQGAWSNQPQHF
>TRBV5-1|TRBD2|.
CASMETSAQETQYF
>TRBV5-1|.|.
CASSPPTANYGYTF
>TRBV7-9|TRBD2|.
CASSLALSTSGNQETQYF
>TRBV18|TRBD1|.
CASSSGQVNEKLFF
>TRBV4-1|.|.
CASSQPGTQLLDNEQFF
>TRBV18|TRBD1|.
CASSQGTGHSGNTIYF
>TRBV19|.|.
CASSTQGLSSYEQYF
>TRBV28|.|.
CASSLQGRDEKLFF
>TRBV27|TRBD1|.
CASSLRGTGVGDTQYF
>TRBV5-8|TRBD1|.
CASTEQGAKYQPQHF
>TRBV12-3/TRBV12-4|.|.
CASSPRFGTEAFF
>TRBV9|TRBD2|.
CASSTRAGGQGDTQYF
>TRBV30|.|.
CAWGSGLSTDTQYF
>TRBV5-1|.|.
CASSSGTSTDTQYF
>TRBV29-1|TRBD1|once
CSVPKQGGTEAFF
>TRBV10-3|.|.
CAISESILKQGEGAQHF
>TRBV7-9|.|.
CASSPEGTGADTQYF
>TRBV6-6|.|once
CASLEGGVKDTQYF
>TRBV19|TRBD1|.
CASSLTGGPTYEQYF
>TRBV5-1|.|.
CASSSQGYGEKLFF
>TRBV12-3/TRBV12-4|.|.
CASRLTGEGYTF
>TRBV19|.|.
CASTSPERGNYGYTF
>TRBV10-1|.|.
CASSETKNTEAFF
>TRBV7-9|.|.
CASSTPGQVLTSPLHF
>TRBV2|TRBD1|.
CASRPLQGAGGYTF
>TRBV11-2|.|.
CASSLTGPGANVLTF
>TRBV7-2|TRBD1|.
CASSRQGQTDTQYF
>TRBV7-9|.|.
CASSGYQGFGYTF
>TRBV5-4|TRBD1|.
CASSPEGAKGEAFF
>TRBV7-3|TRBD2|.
CASSSRTSDEQFF
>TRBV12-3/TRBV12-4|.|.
CASTDIRGPEAFF
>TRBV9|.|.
CASSKDSYYGYTF
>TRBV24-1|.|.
CATSGSTGGYYNEQFF
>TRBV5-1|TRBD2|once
CASTPGGTFSYEQYF
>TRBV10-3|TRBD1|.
CAISEGQGYGYTF
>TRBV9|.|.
CASSAGFFGSGANVLTF
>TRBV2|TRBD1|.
CASGGQGALGSPLHF
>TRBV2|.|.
CASKAGQRNTGELFF
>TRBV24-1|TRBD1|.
CATSDPGTGYSTGELFF
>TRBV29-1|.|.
CSVADRGYGYTF